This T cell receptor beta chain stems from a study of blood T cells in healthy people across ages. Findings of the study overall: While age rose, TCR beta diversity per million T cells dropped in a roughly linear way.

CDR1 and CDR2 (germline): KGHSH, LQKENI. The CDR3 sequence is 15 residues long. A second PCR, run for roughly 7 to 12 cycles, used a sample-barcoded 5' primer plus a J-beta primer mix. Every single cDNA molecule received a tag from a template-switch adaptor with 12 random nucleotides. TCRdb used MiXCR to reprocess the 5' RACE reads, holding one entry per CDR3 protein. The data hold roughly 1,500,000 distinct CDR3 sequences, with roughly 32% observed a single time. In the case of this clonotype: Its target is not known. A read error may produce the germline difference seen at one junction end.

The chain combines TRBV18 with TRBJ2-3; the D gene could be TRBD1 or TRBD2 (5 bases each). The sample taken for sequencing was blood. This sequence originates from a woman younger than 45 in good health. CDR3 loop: CASSAGTDFTDTRYF. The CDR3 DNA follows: TGTGCCAGCTCCGCAGGGACGGACTTCACAGATACGCGGTATTTT.